This entry concerns a single T cell receptor (beta chain). The CDR3 loop spans 16 amino acids. The V gene's germline CDR1 is LGHDT and CDR2 YNNKEL (reference sequence). The V end was cut by 2 bases, the J end by 0 bases, with 14 bases between. The entry originates in a study of blood T cell repertoires in COVID-19. In the original workflow: Nucleated cell number was recorded as an estimate derived from reference gene primer amplification. The repertoire was sequenced with immunoSEQ multiplex PCR; TCRdb's copy has only in-frame clones and lacks some. That table supplies the V and J calls and clone size; D and trimming were determined from the DNA. The sample includes about 240,000 clones, roughly 91% of them seen just once.

The sample was PBMCs or T cells enriched from blood (not recorded which). The origin of this receptor is a woman between 25 and 40 years old who had recovered from COVID-19. The V call is TRBV3-1 (or the pseudogene TRBV3-2), the J call TRBJ2-7; D might be TRBD1 (6 bases). The CDR3 loop is CASSQRGRLSSYEQYF. The CDR3 DNA reads as TGTGCCAGCAGCCAAAGGGGGAGACTGAGCTCCTACGAGCAGTACTTC.